The 21 T cell receptor beta chains presented below share a single source sample, sequenced in a study of shared clonotypes between healthy human individuals. Sequencing was performed with immunoSEQ multiplex PCR; in TCRdb, only in-frame clones are kept and a portion is missing. The sample includes 2 million to 2.5 million clones, around 95% of them seen just once. The sample consisted of naive CD4+ T cells sorted from blood. The subset was: CD45RA+ positively selected. These receptors all stem from a man between 18 and 29 years old in good health.

The J gene is TRBJ1-6, the V gene TRBV25-1; D gene ambiguous. Trimming left V 3 bases short and J 0 bases short, with 6 bases between. Germline loops: CDR1 MGHDK, CDR2 SYGVNS. This CDR3 comprises 15 residues. For the CDR3, the DNA is TGTGCCAGCAGTGATTCGAGCTCCTATAATTCACCCCTCCACTTT. The encoded protein is CASSDSSSYNSPLHF.

The chain carries TRBV27 and TRBJ2-1, with D hard to call. V lost 3 bases to trimming and J lost 6 bases, with 3 bases between them. The CDR3 loop spans 11 amino acids. Germline V gene lookup returns CDR1 MNHEY and CDR2 SMNVEV (reference sequence). The CDR3 spells CASSFFNEQFF. The CDR3 nucleotides read TGTGCCAGCAGTTTTTTCAATGAGCAGTTCTTC.

J is TRBJ1-3 and V is TRBV10-3, with TRBD1 identical over 10 bases. The germline V gene has CDR1 ENHRY and CDR2 SYGVKD. This CDR3 is 13 amino acids long. The CDR3 DNA reads TGTGCAAGCGGACAGGGGGTCGGAAACACCATATATTTT. Translated, it gives CASGQGVGNTIYF.

The count of this clone is one. The V gene is TRBV27, the J gene TRBJ2-5; D remains ambiguous. This CDR3 has 15 amino acids. Germline assignment: CDR1 MNHEY and CDR2 SMNVEV (reference sequence). The V and J ends lost 0 bases and 1 base respectively, with 9 bases between them. The CDR3 region is CASSLSWRFQETQYF. The CDR3 DNA reads TGTGCCAGCAGTTTATCGTGGAGATTCCAAGAGACCCAGTACTTC.

As regards this clone: Other DNA sequences in the same sample also yield this CDR3. In nucleotides, the CDR3 is TGCGCCAGCAGCGTTGACAGGGGTTATGGCTACACCTTC. This codes for CASSVDRGYGYTF. The chain combines TRBV5-1 with TRBJ1-2, with TRBD1 matching over 8 bases. The CDR3 is made up of 13 amino acids. J was trimmed by 5 bases and V by 4 bases; bases with no gene match: 4. Germline V gene data show CDR1 as SGHRS and CDR2 as YFSETQ. The full variable domain, its missing parts supplied by reference TRBV5-1 and TRBJ1-2, is KAGVTQTPRYLIKTRGQQVTLSCSPISGHRSVSWYQQTPGQGLQFLFEYFSETQRNKGNFPGRFSGRQFSNSRSEMNVSTLELGDSALYLCASSVDRGYGYTFGSGTRLTVV.

Comment on this clone: Mismatch with germline at one junction end may stem from a read error. The chain employs TRBV10-3 and TRBJ1-6, with 8 bases fitting TRBD1. There are 15 residues in the CDR3. Per the germline V gene, CDR1 is ENHRY and CDR2 is SYGVKD. Here the CDR3 reads CVISEQGQANSPLHF. Written as DNA, the CDR3 is TGTGTCATCAGTGAGCAGGGACAGGCCAATTCACCCCTCCACTTT.

With respect to this clone: Other DNA sequences in this specimen translate into the identical CDR3. J is TRBJ1-2 and V is TRBV6-1; D remains ambiguous. This CDR3 comprises 13 residues. V was clipped by 0 bases and J by 5 bases, with 7 bases between them. Germline V gene sequence: CDR1 MNHNS, CDR2 SASEGT. CDR3 sequence (DNA): TGTGCCAGCAGTGAAGCGGGTTCTTATGGCTACACCTTC. It codes for CASSEAGSYGYTF.

The chain is built from TRBV7-9 and TRBJ2-7, with D unresolved. There are 11 residues in the CDR3. Trimming took off 5 bases at V and 6 bases at J, with 8 bases between the two ends. Germline V lookup: CDR1 SEHNR, CDR2 FQNEAQ (reference sequence). The CDR3 DNA reads as TGTGCCAGCAGCACGACCGGCGAGCAGTACTTC. Encoded protein: CASSTTGEQYF.

The chain carries TRBV12-5 and TRBJ1-3; D gene uncertain. The V end was cut by 1 base, the J end by 4 bases, with 11 bases between. CDR3 length: 15 residues. CDR1 is LGHNT, CDR2 FRNRAP, per germline. In DNA form, the CDR3 reads TGTGCTAGTGGTTTGGGTCCGGGCCTCGGAAACACCATATATTTT. This codes for CASGLGPGLGNTIYF.

V gene TRBV9 combines with J gene TRBJ1-1; unclear D gene. The CDR3 runs to 15 residues. Deletions cut 3 bases from V and 0 bases from J, with 12 bases between. The germline CDR1 and CDR2 sequences are SGDLS and YYNGEE. The CDR3 region is CASSGTGIMNTEAFF. The CDR3 nucleotides read TGTGCCAGCAGCGGAACCGGGATCATGAACACTGAAGCTTTCTTT.

The CDR3 protein is CASSSGTGGRQYF. DNA of the CDR3: TGTGCCAGCAGCTCCGGGACAGGGGGCAGGCAGTATTTT. The V call is TRBV6-5, the J call TRBJ2-3; 12 bases are a match to TRBD1. J lost 11 bases, V lost 6 bases, and 6 bases had no gene match. The CDR3 extends over 13 amino acids. Germline V CDR1 and CDR2: MNHEY, SVGAGI.

J is TRBJ1-1 and V is TRBV7-3; D call uncertain. Per the germline V gene, CDR1 is SGHTA and CDR2 is FQGTGA. The CDR3 length is 13 residues. The V end was cut by 5 bases, the J end by 0 bases, with 7 bases between. Written as DNA, the CDR3 is TGTGCCAGCAGCGGGAGGTTGAACACTGAAGCTTTCTTT. The encoded protein is CASSGRLNTEAFF. Based on the CDR3 plus reference TRBV7-3 and TRBJ1-1, the full variable domain is GAGVSQTPSNKVTEKGKYVELRCDPISGHTALYWYRQSLGQGPEFLIYFQGTGAADDSGLPNDRFFAVRPEGSVSTLKIQRTERGDSAVYLCASSGRLNTEAFFGQGTRLTVV.

V gene TRBV4-1 combines with J gene TRBJ1-2; D ambiguous. Germline V gene sequence: CDR1 MGHRA, CDR2 YSYEKL. The ends were cut back, 0 bases at V and 4 bases at J, with 6 bases in the middle. The length of the CDR3 is 13 residues. CDR3 sequence (DNA): TGCGCCAGCAGCCAAGAAGAGTTCTATGGCTACACCTTC. Encoded protein: CASSQEEFYGYTF.

The chain recombines TRBV18 with TRBJ2-3, with a tentative D call TRBD2 (5 bases). Trimming took off 5 bases at V and 5 bases at J, with 11 bases between the two ends. Germline lookup yields CDR1 KGHSH and CDR2 LQKENI. This CDR3 is 13 amino acids long. CDR3 residues: CASSKFEGDTQYF. The CDR3 DNA is TGTGCCAGCTCAAAATTTGAGGGAGATACGCAGTATTTT.

A few counts support this clone. The chain couples TRBV7-8 to TRBJ1-5, with TRBD1 identical over 7 bases. There are 14 residues in the CDR3. Germline V CDR1 and CDR2: SGHVS, FQNEAQ. The ends lost 5 bases at V and 2 bases at J; junction bases unmatched: 3. As DNA, the CDR3 is TGTGCCAGCAGCCCCGGACAGGGCAATCAGCCCCAGCATTTT. The encoded protein is CASSPGQGNQPQHF. Complete variable domain (other parts from reference TRBV7-8 and TRBJ1-5): GAGVSQSPRYKVAKRGQDVALRCDPISGHVSLFWYQQALGQGPEFLTYFQNEAQLDKSGLPSDRFFAERPEGSVSTLKIQRTQQEDSAVYLCASSPGQGNQPQHFGDGTRLSIL.

DNA of the CDR3: TGTGCCAGCAGAGGGACATCCGCTAGCAATCAGCCCCAGCATTTT. Its protein product is CASRGTSASNQPQHF. The rearrangement joins TRBV2 to TRBJ1-5; D possibly corresponds to TRBD1 (6 bases). The CDR3 has 15 amino acids. Per the germline V gene, CDR1 is SNHLY and CDR2 is FYNNEI. Between the trimmed V and J ends, which lost 6 bases and 0 bases, there was a span of 12 bases.

V is TRBV7-9 and J is TRBJ2-2; possible D gene TRBD1, 6 bases. Germline values: CDR1 SEHNR, CDR2 FQNEAQ (reference sequence). The CDR3 loop spans 14 amino acids. Trimming removed 5 bases from V and 7 bases from J, with 14 bases in between. The DNA of the CDR3 is TGTGCCAGCAGCCCCATCTCAGGGGTCGGGGAGCTGTTTTTT. Translation gives CASSPISGVGELFF. Full variable domain (rest looked up from reference TRBV7-9 and TRBJ2-2): DTGVSQNPRHKITKRGQNVTFRCDPISEHNRLYWYRQTLGQGPEFLTYFQNEAQLEKSRLLSDRFSAERPKGSFSTLEIQRTEQGDSAMYLCASSPISGVGELFFGEGSRLTVL.

The chain links TRBV10-2 to TRBJ2-5, with 9 bases identical to TRBD2. The J call may not be correct, given that the DNA end is closer to TRBJ2-7. The CDR3 length is 16 residues. CDR1 and CDR2 from the germline V gene are WSHSY and SAAADI. Here the CDR3 DNA reads TGCGCCAGCAGTGAGCCTAGCGGGACGGGGATCTACGAGCAGTACTTC. It is translated as CASSEPSGTGIYEQYF.

Turning to this clone: The sample holds other DNA sequences that translate to the same CDR3. The genes are TRBV5-1 and TRBJ1-5; D not resolved. The V end lost 0 bases, the J end lost 2 bases, and 6 bases lay between the germline ends. This CDR3 has 14 amino acids. Germline CDR1 reads SGHRS; CDR2 reads YFSETQ. CDR3 sequence: CASSLGGGNQPQHF. Written as DNA, the CDR3 is TGCGCCAGCAGCTTGGGTGGGGGCAATCAGCCCCAGCATTTT.

This chain connects TRBV6-6 to TRBJ2-5; D could derive from TRBD1 or TRBD2 (5 bases each). This CDR3 contains 15 residues. Germline CDR1 MNHNY, CDR2 SVGAGI (reference sequence). The V gene lost 2 bases and the J gene lost 5 bases, with 15 bases spanning the gap. CDR3 bases: TGTGCCAGCAGTTACACTGGTCAGGGACCCGAGACCCAGTACTTC. Translating gives CASSYTGQGPETQYF.

This clone is a singleton in its sample. This sequence joins TRBV2 and TRBJ1-2; D gene uncertain. CDR1 and CDR2 (germline): SNHLY, FYNNEI. This CDR3 has 13 amino acids. The ends were cut back, 5 bases at V and 3 bases at J, with 10 bases in the middle. The CDR3 coding sequence is TGTGCCAGCAGTTCAGCCGTCTACTATGGCTACACCTTC. It is translated as CASSSAVYYGYTF.